The present entry profiles one T cell receptor beta chain with its context. Antigen unknown. The data derive from a study of Ad26.COV2.S vaccination and SARS-CoV-2 variants. Across the study: By the intramuscular route, Ad26.COV2.S was given once, or twice 56 days apart. General study findings and limits: Vaccine recipients and placebo recipients showed similar non-spike TCR breadth.

The treatment was: over 15 received Ad26.COV2.S at low or high dose, single or two shots; about 5 received placebo; per-sample allocation not given. Each sample was drawn 63 days after the first injection (of vaccine or placebo). The sample came from a Boston adult aged 18-55 years. In the vaccine, an Ad26 vector expressed the SARS-CoV-2 spike of the Wuhan strain. The CDR3 has 15 amino acids. CDR1 SEHNR and CDR2 FQNEAQ come from the germline V gene (reference sequence). V lost 6 bases to trimming and J lost 0 bases, with 14 bases between them. Profiled with immunoSEQ multiplex PCR; TCRdb holds only in-frame clones, not every one. The repertoire holds over 400,000 clones, with 89% as singletons.

The sequence derives from a person aged 18-65 years who received the Ad26.COV2.S COVID-19 vaccine or a placebo. The starting material was peripheral blood, obtained in a trial of Ad26.COV2.S vaccine versus placebo. The J gene is TRBJ1-1, the V gene TRBV7-9; no reliable D call. The CDR3 coding sequence is TGTGCCAGCAGTTTCGGGGTGGGAATGAACACTGAAGCTTTCTTT. Its protein product is CASSFGVGMNTEAFF.